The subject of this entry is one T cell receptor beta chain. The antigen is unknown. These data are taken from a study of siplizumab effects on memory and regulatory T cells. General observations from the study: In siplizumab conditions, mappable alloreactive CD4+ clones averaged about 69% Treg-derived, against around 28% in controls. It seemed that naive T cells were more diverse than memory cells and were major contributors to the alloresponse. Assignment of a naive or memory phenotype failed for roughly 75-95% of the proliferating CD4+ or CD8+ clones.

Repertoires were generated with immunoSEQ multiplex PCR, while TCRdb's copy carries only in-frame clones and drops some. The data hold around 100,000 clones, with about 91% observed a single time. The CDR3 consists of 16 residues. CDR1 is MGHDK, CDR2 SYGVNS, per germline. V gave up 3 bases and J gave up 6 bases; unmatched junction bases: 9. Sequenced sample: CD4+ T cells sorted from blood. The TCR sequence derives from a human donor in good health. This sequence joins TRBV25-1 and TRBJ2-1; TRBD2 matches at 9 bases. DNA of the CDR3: TGTGCCAGCAGTGAGCTCGGCGGGGGGGCCTCCAATGAGCAGTTCTTC. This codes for CASSELGGGASNEQFF.